Presented here are 21 T cell receptor beta chains from one specimen sequenced in a study of identifying expanded T cells in peripheral blood. Assay: immunoSEQ multiplex PCR; the TCRdb copy retains only in-frame clones and omits some. Altogether more than 90,000 clones are present, roughly 87% being singletons, with the ten largest covering about 17%. The sample taken for sequencing was blood. These receptors all come from a person aged 18-70 years in good health.

The chain has TRBV4-3 and TRBJ2-7; a weak D match, TRBD1 (6 bases). CDR1 is LGHNA, CDR2 YSLEER, per germline. V shed 4 bases and J shed 1 base, with 20 bases lying between them. This CDR3 is 17 amino acids long. The CDR3 spells CASSPDGQGPVSYEQYF. CDR3 coding DNA: TGCGCCAGCAGCCCCGACGGGCAGGGGCCTGTATCCTACGAGCAGTACTTC.

The V call is TRBV6-5, the J call TRBJ2-1; D perhaps matches TRBD2 (6 bases). Trimming cost V 0 bases and J 10 bases, with 16 bases left between them. CDR3 length: 15 amino acids. CDR1 MNHEY and CDR2 SVGAGI come from the germline V gene. The CDR3 region has the DNA TGTGCCAGCAGTTACTCGACTCGTGGACTAAAGGAGCAGTTCTTC. It codes for CASSYSTRGLKEQFF.

This chain joins TRBV7-2 and TRBJ2-3; tentatively, D is TRBD2 (6 bases). CDR1 and CDR2 from the germline V gene are SGHTA and FQGNSA. V lost 2 bases to trimming and J lost 2 bases, with 17 bases between them. The CDR3 has 17 residues. Here the CDR3 reads CASSLIEASAFTDTQYF. For the CDR3, the DNA is TGTGCCAGCAGCTTAATCGAGGCTAGCGCCTTCACAGATACGCAGTATTTT.

This chain joins TRBV2 and TRBJ1-5; TRBD1 matches 7 bases. In germline, CDR1 is SNHLY, CDR2 FYNNEI. Unmatched junction bases numbered 2, after V lost 7 bases and J lost 2 bases. The CDR3 runs 13 residues. CDR3 loop: CASNGQGNQPQHF. The CDR3 region has the DNA TGTGCCAGCAATGGACAGGGCAATCAGCCCCAGCATTTT.

The V call is TRBV4-1, the J call TRBJ2-7; possible D gene TRBD1, 5 bases. Between the trimmed V and J ends, which lost 4 bases and 5 bases, there was a span of 15 bases. The CDR3 extends over 14 amino acids. Germline V gene lookup returns CDR1 MGHRA and CDR2 YSYEKL. This chain's CDR3 is CASSPLGAFNEQYF. The DNA of the CDR3 is TGCGCCAGCAGCCCCCTTGGGGCCTTCAACGAGCAGTACTTC.

This chain links TRBV6-6 with TRBJ2-3, with D possibly TRBD1 on 5 matching bases. The CDR3 spans 13 residues. Germline CDR1 MNHNY, CDR2 SVGAGI (reference sequence). V was clipped by 6 bases and J by 1 base, with 8 bases between them. CDR3 in amino acids: CASSVTGTDTQYF. The DNA of the CDR3 is TGTGCCAGCAGCGTGACAGGCACAGATACGCAGTATTTT.

The CDR3 reads CASSRQGLSYEQYF. As DNA, the CDR3 is TGCGCCAGCAGCCGACAGGGGCTCAGCTACGAGCAGTACTTC. This chain uses TRBV5-1 with TRBJ2-7; 8 bases line up with TRBD1. Trimming at V came to 4 bases and at J to 3 bases, leaving 6 bases not matched to a gene. There are 14 residues in the CDR3. Germline V lookup: CDR1 SGHRS, CDR2 YFSETQ. Together with reference TRBV5-1 and TRBJ2-7, the CDR3 gives the full variable domain: KAGVTQTPRYLIKTRGQQVTLSCSPISGHRSVSWYQQTPGQGLQFLFEYFSETQRNKGNFPGRFSGRQFSNSRSEMNVSTLELGDSALYLCASSRQGLSYEQYFGPGTRLTVT.

The genes are TRBV6-5 and TRBJ1-3, with 8 nucleotides matching TRBD1. The CDR3 is 15 residues long. The germline CDR1 and CDR2 sequences are MNHEY and SVGAGI. The V and J ends lost 7 bases and 4 bases, in that order; junction bases with no gene match: 9. CDR3 sequence reads: CASTYAGQGGNTIYF. CDR3 nucleotide sequence: TGTGCCAGCACCTACGCTGGACAGGGAGGAAACACCATATATTTT.

This clone was picked up one time. The V and J genes are TRBV5-1 and TRBJ2-3; D may be TRBD1 or TRBD2 (5 bases each). There are 13 residues in the CDR3. Germline CDR1 and CDR2: SGHRS and YFSETQ. Between the trimmed V and J ends, which lost 4 bases and 4 bases, there was a span of 10 bases. CDR3 loop: CASSRDGADTQYF. In nucleotides, the CDR3 is TGCGCCAGCAGCAGGGACGGAGCAGATACGCAGTATTTT.

J is TRBJ2-1 and V is TRBV4-3; 10 bases line up with TRBD2. CDR3 length equals 14 residues. Germline CDR1 and CDR2: LGHNA and YSLEER. V trimming: 4 bases; J trimming: 6 bases; junction bases outside the gene matches: 3. CDR3 residues: CASSPRLAGNEQFF. The CDR3 DNA reads TGCGCCAGCAGCCCCCGACTAGCGGGCAATGAGCAGTTCTTC.

The chain has TRBV5-4 and TRBJ2-7; no definite D call. Germline CDR1 SGHNT, CDR2 YYREEE (reference sequence). The CDR3 sequence is 11 residues long. V gave up 0 bases and J gave up 5 bases, with 3 bases separating them. The CDR3: CASSLGHEQYF. The CDR3 nucleotides are TGTGCCAGCAGCTTGGGACACGAGCAGTACTTC.

The J gene is TRBJ1-1, the V gene TRBV7-2; a possible D gene is TRBD1 (5 bases). CDR1 and CDR2 (germline): SGHTA, FQGNSA. The V gene lost 11 bases and the J gene lost 0 bases, with 10 bases spanning the gap. The CDR3 covers 12 residues. CDR3 bases: TGTGCCTGGGGACTTATGAACACTGAAGCTTTCTTT. It codes for CAWGLMNTEAFF.

The chain uses TRBV12-5 and TRBJ1-1, with D tentatively TRBD1 (5 bases). In germline, CDR1 is LGHNT, CDR2 FRNRAP. CDR3 length: 15 residues. Trimming took 6 bases from V and 4 from J, leaving 18 bases between them. The CDR3 sequence: CASGPAVGGITEAFF. Written as DNA, the CDR3 is TGTGCTAGTGGCCCCGCGGTGGGGGGGATCACTGAAGCTTTCTTT. Variable domain in full (rest from reference TRBV12-5 and TRBJ1-1): DARVTQTPRHKVTEMGQEVTMRCQPILGHNTVFWYRQTMMQGLELLAYFRNRAPLDDSGMPKDRFSAEMPDATLATLKIQPSEPRDSAVYFCASGPAVGGITEAFFGQGTRLTVV.

The genes are TRBV28 and TRBJ1-5; D uncertain. V was pared by 3 bases and J by 1 base, with 10 bases between. Germline V CDR1 and CDR2: MDHEN, SYDVKM. CDR3 size: 15 residues. The CDR3 sequence: CASSFRGRSNQPQHF. CDR3 in DNA: TGTGCCAGCAGTTTCCGTGGACGGAGCAATCAGCCCCAGCATTTT. Variable domain in full (rest from reference TRBV28 and TRBJ1-5): DVKVTQSSRYLVKRTGEKVFLECVQDMDHENMFWYRQDPGLGLRLIYFSYDVKMKEKGDIPEGYSVSREKKERFSLILESASTNQTSMYLCASSFRGRSNQPQHFGDGTRLSIL.

This chain joins TRBV4-3 and TRBJ2-5; D gene ambiguous. Germline V gives CDR1 LGHNA, CDR2 YSLEER. The CDR3 length is 13 residues. Trimming took off 4 bases at V and 2 bases at J, with 8 bases between the two ends. As DNA, the CDR3 is TGCGCCAGCAGCCCGCATCTACAAGAGACCCAGTACTTC. This translates into CASSPHLQETQYF.

The chain combines TRBV11-2 with TRBJ2-3; D is ambiguous. V was cut by 5 bases and J by 1 base, with 7 bases left in between. This CDR3 has 13 residues. CDR1 is SGHAT, CDR2 FQNNGV, per germline. This chain's CDR3 is CASSADRTDTQYF. The CDR3 DNA is TGTGCCAGCAGCGCGGATCGCACAGATACGCAGTATTTT.

CDR3 coding DNA: TGTGCCAGCAGCGCCCCGGGACAGGGGAGGGAGACCCAGTACTTC. It codes for CASSAPGQGRETQYF. The gene calls are TRBV7-8 and TRBJ2-5, with 10 bases fitting TRBD1. Germline V gene sequence: CDR1 SGHVS, CDR2 FQNEAQ. The CDR3 sequence is 15 residues long. V lost 5 bases to trimming and J lost 5 bases; unmatched junction nucleotides: 8.

This chain joins TRBV5-1 and TRBJ1-2; D unclear. V was clipped by 5 bases and J by 1 base, with 12 bases between them. This CDR3 has 14 amino acids. CDR1 SGHRS and CDR2 YFSETQ come from the germline V gene. DNA of the CDR3: TGCGCCAGCAGAGAGGCTAGCAGTAACTATGGCTACACCTTC. This gives the protein CASREASSNYGYTF. Filled out from reference TRBV5-1 and TRBJ1-2, the complete variable domain reads KAGVTQTPRYLIKTRGQQVTLSCSPISGHRSVSWYQQTPGQGLQFLFEYFSETQRNKGNFPGRFSGRQFSNSRSEMNVSTLELGDSALYLCASREASSNYGYTFGSGTRLTVV.

The V gene is TRBV19, the J gene TRBJ2-1, with 10 bases identical to TRBD2. CDR1 and CDR2 from the germline V gene are LNHDA and SQIVND (reference sequence). The CDR3 covers 16 residues. J was trimmed by 3 bases and V by 5 bases; bases with no gene match: 7. The CDR3 sequence: CASSPRAGGFYNEQFF. For the CDR3, the DNA is TGTGCCAGTAGTCCCAGAGCGGGGGGGTTCTACAATGAGCAGTTCTTC.

V gene TRBV29-1 combines with J gene TRBJ2-1, with D maybe TRBD1 (6 bases). This CDR3 is 12 amino acids long. Trimming removed 6 bases from V and 10 bases from J, with 16 bases in between. CDR1 is SQVTM and CDR2 is ANQGSEA in the germline V gene. The CDR3 is CSVEQGIREQFF. Here the CDR3 DNA reads TGCAGCGTGGAACAGGGTATCCGCGAGCAGTTCTTC.

The chain employs TRBV4-3 and TRBJ1-2, with 7 nucleotides matching TRBD1. The CDR3 spans 14 residues. Germline V gene sequence: CDR1 LGHNA, CDR2 YSLEER. Losses at the gene ends were 1 base for V and 8 bases for J; bases not matched to a gene: 7. CDR3 sequence: CASSQAQGENGYTF. DNA for the CDR3: TGCGCCAGCAGCCAAGCTCAGGGGGAGAACGGCTACACCTTC.